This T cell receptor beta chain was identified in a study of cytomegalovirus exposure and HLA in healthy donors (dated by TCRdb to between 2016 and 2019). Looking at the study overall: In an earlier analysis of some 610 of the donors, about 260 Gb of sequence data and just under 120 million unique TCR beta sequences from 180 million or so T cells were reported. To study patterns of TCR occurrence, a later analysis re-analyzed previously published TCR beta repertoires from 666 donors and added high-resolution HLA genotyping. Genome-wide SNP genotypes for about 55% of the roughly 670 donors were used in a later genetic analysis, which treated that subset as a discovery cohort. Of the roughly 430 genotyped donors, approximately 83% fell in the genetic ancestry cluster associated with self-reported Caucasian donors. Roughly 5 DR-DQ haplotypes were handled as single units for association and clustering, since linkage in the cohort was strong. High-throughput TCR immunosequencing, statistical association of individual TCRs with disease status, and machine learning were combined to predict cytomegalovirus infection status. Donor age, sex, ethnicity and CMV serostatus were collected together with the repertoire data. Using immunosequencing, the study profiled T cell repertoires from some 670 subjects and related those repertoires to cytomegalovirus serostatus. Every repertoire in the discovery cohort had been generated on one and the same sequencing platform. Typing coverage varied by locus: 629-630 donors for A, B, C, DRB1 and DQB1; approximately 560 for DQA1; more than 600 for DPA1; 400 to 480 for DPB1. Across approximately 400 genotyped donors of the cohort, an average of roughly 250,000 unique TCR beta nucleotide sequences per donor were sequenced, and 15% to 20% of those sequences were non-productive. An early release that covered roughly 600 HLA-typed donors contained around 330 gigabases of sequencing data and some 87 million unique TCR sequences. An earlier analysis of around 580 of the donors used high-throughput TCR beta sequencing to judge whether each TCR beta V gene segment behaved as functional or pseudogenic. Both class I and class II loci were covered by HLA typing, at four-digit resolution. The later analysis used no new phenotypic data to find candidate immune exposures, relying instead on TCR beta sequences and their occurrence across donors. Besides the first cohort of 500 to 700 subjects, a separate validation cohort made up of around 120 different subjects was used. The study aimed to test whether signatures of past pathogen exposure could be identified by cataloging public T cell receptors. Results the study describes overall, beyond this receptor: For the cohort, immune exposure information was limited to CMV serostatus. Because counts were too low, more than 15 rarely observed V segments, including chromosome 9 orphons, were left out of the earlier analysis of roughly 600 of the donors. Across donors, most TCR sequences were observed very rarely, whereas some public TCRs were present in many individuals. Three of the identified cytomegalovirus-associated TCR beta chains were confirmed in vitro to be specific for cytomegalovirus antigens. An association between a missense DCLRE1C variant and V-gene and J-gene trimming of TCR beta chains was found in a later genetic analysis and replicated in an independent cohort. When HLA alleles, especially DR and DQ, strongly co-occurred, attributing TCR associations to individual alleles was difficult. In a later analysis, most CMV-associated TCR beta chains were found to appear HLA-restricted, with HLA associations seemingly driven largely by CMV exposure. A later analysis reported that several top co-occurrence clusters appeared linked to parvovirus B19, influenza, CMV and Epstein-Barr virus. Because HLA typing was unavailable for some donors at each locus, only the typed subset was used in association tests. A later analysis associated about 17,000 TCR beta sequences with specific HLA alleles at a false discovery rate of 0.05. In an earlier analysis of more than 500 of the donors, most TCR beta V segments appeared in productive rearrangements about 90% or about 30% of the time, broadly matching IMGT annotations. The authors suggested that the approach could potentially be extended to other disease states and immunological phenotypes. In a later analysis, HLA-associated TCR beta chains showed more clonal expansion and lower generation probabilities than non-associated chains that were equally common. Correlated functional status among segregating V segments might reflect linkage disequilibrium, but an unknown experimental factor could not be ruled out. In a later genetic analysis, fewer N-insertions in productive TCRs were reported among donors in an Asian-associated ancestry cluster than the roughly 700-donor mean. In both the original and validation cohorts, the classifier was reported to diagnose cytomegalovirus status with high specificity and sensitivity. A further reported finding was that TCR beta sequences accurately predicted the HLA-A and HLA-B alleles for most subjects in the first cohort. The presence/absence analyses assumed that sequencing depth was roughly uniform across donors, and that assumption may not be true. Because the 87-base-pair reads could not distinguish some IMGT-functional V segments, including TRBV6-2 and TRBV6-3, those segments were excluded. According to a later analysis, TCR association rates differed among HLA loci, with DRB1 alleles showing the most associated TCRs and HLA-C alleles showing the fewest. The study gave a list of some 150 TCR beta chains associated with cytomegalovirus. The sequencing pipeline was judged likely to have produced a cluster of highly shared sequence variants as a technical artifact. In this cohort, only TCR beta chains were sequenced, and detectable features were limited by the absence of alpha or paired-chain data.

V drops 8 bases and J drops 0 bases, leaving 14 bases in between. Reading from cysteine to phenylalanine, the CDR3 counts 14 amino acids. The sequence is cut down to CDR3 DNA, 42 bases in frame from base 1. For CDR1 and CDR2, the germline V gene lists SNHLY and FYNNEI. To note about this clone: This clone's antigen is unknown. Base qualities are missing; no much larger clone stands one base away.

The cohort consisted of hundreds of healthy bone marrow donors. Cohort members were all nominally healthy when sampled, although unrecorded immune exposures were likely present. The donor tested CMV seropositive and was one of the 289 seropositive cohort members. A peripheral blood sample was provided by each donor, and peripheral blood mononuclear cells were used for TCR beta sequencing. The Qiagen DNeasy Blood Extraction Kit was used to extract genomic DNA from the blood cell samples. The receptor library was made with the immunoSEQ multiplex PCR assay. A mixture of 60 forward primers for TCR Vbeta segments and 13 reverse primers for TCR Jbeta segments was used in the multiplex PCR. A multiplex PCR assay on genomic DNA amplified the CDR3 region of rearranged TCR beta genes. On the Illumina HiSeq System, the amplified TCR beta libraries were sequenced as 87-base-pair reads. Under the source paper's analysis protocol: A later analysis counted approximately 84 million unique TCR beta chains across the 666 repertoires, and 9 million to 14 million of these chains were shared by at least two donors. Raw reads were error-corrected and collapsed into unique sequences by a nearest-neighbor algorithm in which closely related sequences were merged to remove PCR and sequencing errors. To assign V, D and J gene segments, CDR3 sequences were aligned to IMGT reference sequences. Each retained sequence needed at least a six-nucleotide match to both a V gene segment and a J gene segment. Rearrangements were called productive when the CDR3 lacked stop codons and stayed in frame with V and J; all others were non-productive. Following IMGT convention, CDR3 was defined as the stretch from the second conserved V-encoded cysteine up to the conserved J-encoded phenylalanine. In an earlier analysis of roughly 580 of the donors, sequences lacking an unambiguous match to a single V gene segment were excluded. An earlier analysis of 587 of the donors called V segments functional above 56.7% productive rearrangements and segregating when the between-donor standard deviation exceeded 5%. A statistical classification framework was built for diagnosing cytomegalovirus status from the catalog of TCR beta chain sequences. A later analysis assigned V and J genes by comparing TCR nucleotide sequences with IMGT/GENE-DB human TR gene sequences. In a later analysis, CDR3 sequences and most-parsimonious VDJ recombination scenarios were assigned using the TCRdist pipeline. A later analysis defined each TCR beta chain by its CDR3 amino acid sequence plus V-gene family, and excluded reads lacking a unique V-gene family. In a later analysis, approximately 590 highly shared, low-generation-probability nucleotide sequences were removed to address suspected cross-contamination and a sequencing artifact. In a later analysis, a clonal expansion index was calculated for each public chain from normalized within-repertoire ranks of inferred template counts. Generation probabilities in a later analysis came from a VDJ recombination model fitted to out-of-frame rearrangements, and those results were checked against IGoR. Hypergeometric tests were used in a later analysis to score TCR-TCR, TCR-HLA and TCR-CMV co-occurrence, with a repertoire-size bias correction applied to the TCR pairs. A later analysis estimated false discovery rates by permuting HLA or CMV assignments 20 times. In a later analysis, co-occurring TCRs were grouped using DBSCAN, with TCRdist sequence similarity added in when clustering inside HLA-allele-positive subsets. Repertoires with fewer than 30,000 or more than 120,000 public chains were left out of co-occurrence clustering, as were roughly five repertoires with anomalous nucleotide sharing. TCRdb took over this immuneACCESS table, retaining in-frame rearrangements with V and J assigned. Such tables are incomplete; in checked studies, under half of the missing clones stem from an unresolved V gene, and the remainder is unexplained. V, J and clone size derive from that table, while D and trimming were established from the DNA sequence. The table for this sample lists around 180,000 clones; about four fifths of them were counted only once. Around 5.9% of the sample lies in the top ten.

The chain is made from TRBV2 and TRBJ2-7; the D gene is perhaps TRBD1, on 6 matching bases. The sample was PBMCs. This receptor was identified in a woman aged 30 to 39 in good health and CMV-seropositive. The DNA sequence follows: TGTGCCAGCGTAATACAGGGCGTCTCCTACGAGCAGTACTTC. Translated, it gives CASVIQGVSYEQYF. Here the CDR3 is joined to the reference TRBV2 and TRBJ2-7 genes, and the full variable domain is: EPEVTQTPSHQVTQMGQEVILRCVPISNHLYFYWYRQILGQKVEFLVSFYNNEISEKSEIFDDQFSVERPDGSNFTLKIRSTKLEDSAMYFCASVIQGVSYEQYFGPGTRLTVT.